This paragraph covers one T cell receptor beta chain sequence. The table lists this clonotype with many counts. The target of this receptor is not known. Base qualities are missing; no much larger clone stands one base away. Counted from cysteine to phenylalanine, this CDR3 has 13 amino acids. Of all the DNA, just the CDR3 is kept, 39 bases in frame from base 1. As encoded in the germline V gene (reference sequence), CDR1 is SEHNR while CDR2 is FQNEAQ. V has 5 bases trimmed and J has 5 bases trimmed; junction bases matching no gene number 4. The entry originates in a study of spatial heterogeneity in lung cancer (dated by TCRdb to about 2019). Concerning the study at large: Donors were around 71 patients with early-stage, untreated non-small cell lung cancer from the lung TRACERx cohort. Follow-up PBMC samples were sequenced whenever the samples were available, and the median time to follow-up was around 2 years after resection. Beta-chain transcripts were consistently detected in greater numbers than alpha-chain transcripts, which likely reflected higher beta-chain transcript abundance. In the raw uncorrected reads, each unique combination of TCR and UMI appeared more than ten times on average. In non-small cell lung cancer, the study quantitatively compared TCR alpha and beta repertoires across several tumor regions, matched nontumor lung, and blood. Nonsynonymous mutation counts, determined by whole-exome sequencing of tumor tissue, were related to features of the TCR repertoire. At surgery, 220 tumor regions, roughly 62 matched nontumor lung samples and more than 50 PBMC samples were TCR-sequenced for both alpha and beta chains. Points the paper makes about the study in general: Only approximately 13 patients were included in comparisons of baseline and follow-up blood repertoires. Confirming at a functional level the hypothesis that regional TCRs recognize regional mutations was considered to require additional single-cell paired TCR alpha and beta sequencing. Ubiquitous expanded tumor TCRs showed up in blood more often at tumor resection than at routine follow-up.

Preparation of the library involved 5' RACE. This sample was sequenced with a NextSeq 500. The TCR library protocol attached a unique molecular identifier to each TCR cDNA molecule to allow correction of PCR and sequencing errors. From the authors' description of their analysis: TCR identification, UMI-based error correction and CDR3 extraction were performed with Decombinator tools. TCRs above a frequency of 2 per 1,000, corresponding to the top 1% of the tumor frequency distribution, were defined as expanded. Rényi diversity was computed with the R vegan package after subsampling each repertoire 100 times to 5,000 TCRs. CDR3 similarity networks were built from amino acid triplet string-kernel similarity, with CDR3s being connected when pairwise similarity was above 0.82. Using fastp trimming at Q25 and MiXCR clonotype assembly, TCRdb reanalyzed the public sequencing data and kept in-frame beta chains. A single entry per CDR3 protein holds the most common genes and DNA from its merged rows. TCRdb, not the authors, supplied the V and J calls. The sample table shows some 43,000 distinct CDR3 sequences, and about 10% are seen once. The ten biggest clones cover approximately 17% of the sample.

The time point label, as the study defines it: blood at routine non-recurrence follow-up after resection. For TCR sequencing, whole RNA was extracted from tumor and nontumor lung tissue, or from cryopreserved PBMC samples, and no cell sorting was done. Only patients with enough RNA available from two or more tumor regions were chosen for TCR sequencing. The specimen was PBMCs, collected at follow-up. The chain couples TRBV7-9 to TRBJ2-7; 9 of the junction bases match TRBD2. The receptor was derived from a female donor with early-stage non-small cell lung cancer. The CDR3 reads CASSPRTSDEQYF. The DNA is TGTGCCAGCAGCCCAAGGACTAGCGACGAGCAGTACTTC.